What follows are 10 T cell receptor beta chains derived from one specimen sequenced in a study of cytomegalovirus exposure and HLA in healthy donors. The PCR was carried out with 60 Vbeta primers and 13 Jbeta primers. Clones were sequenced by immunoSEQ multiplex PCR, and TCRdb holds only the in-frame ones, with some missing. The data contain 75,000 to 90,000 clones, around 73% of them singletons. The sample comprised PBMCs. These receptors were collected from a man between 45 and 60 years old in good health and CMV-seronegative.

The chain couples TRBV9 to TRBJ2-3, with 8 bases lining up with TRBD1. The germline gives CDR1 SGDLS, CDR2 YYNGEE. Trimming cost V 4 bases and J 6 bases; bases outside gene matches: 7. This CDR3 contains 14 residues. The CDR3 reads CASSIRQGLDTQYF. CDR3 nucleotides: TGTGCCAGCAGCATACGACAGGGGCTGGATACGCAGTATTTT.

Remarks on this clone: In the same sample, other DNA sequences code for this CDR3. The gene calls are TRBV2 and TRBJ2-2, with TRBD2 matching over 10 bases. The length of the CDR3 is 17 residues. After removal of 3 bases from V and 2 bases from J, the junction contained 6 bases not matched to a gene. CDR1 and CDR2 (germline): SNHLY, FYNNEI. CDR3 in amino acids: CASSENSGGFNTGELFF. The CDR3 bases are TGTGCCAGCAGTGAGAATAGCGGGGGGTTCAACACCGGGGAGCTGTTTTTT.

The rearrangement links TRBV19 to TRBJ1-4, with 7 positions matching TRBD1. CDR1 and CDR2 (germline): LNHDA, SQIVND (reference sequence). This CDR3 spans 15 amino acids. V dropped 5 bases and J dropped 0; count of bases not matched to a gene: 3. CDR3 DNA: TGTGCCAGTAGTTTCAGGGGGACAACTAATGAAAAACTGTTTTTT. Encoded protein: CASSFRGTTNEKLFF.

The chain recombines TRBV6-5 with TRBJ2-7; 7 positions match TRBD1. Germline trimming cut 0 bases from V and 7 bases from J; bases unmatched to any gene: 3. CDR1 MNHEY and CDR2 SVGAGI come from the germline V gene. This CDR3 spans 13 amino acids. The CDR3: CASSYSTGTEQYF. Written as DNA, the CDR3 is TGTGCCAGCAGTTACTCGACAGGGACGGAGCAGTACTTC.

This clone was seen only once. The rearrangement uses TRBV2 and TRBJ1-2; D perhaps matches TRBD1 (5 bases). The CDR3 sequence is 13 residues long. Germline V gives CDR1 SNHLY, CDR2 FYNNEI. V was cut by 1 base and J by 4 bases, with 7 bases left in between. The chain's CDR3 is CASSEDRIYGYTF. In DNA, the CDR3 is TGTGCCAGCAGTGAAGACAGGATCTATGGCTACACCTTC.

The chain uses TRBV2 and TRBJ1-3, with D tentatively TRBD1 (6 bases). Germline CDR1 is SNHLY and CDR2 is FYNNEI. V was trimmed by 6 bases and J by 0 bases, leaving 12 bases between them. CDR3 size: 15 residues. CDR3 DNA sequence: TGTGCCAGCAGGAGACAGGAGAGCTCTGGAAACACCATATATTTT. This gives the protein CASRRQESSGNTIYF.

This chain links TRBV6-5 with TRBJ1-1; possible D gene TRBD1, 5 bases. CDR1 is MNHEY, CDR2 SVGAGI, per germline. Trimming pared 4 bases from V and 0 bases from J, leaving 12 bases between. The CDR3 has 15 amino acids. The CDR3 protein is CASSFRVGMNTEAFF. CDR3 nucleotide sequence: TGTGCCAGCAGTTTCAGGGTGGGAATGAACACTGAAGCTTTCTTT.

The chain couples TRBV19 to TRBJ1-6, with TRBD1 matching over 9 bases. V shed 3 bases, J shed 7 bases, and the junction held 7 bases outside the gene matches. The germline V gene has CDR1 LNHDA and CDR2 SQIVND (reference sequence). The CDR3 loop spans 16 amino acids. CDR3 sequence reads: CASSIRQGVRNSPLHF. CDR3 bases: TGTGCCAGTAGTATCCGACAGGGGGTGCGGAATTCACCCCTCCACTTT. Using reference TRBV19 and TRBJ1-6 for the parts outside the CDR3, the full variable domain is DGGITQSPKYLFRKEGQNVTLSCEQNLNHDAMYWYRQDPGQGLRLIYYSQIVNDFQKGDIAEGYSVSREKKESFPLTVTSAQKNPTAFYLCASSIRQGVRNSPLHFGNGTRLTVT.

The rearrangement joins TRBV7-2 to TRBJ2-7; D may be TRBD2 (6 bases). CDR3 length: 15 residues. Trimming left V 1 base short and J 0 bases short, with 10 bases between. Germline assignment: CDR1 SGHTA and CDR2 FQGNSA. CDR3 protein: CASSLGLALSYEQYF. In DNA, the CDR3 is TGTGCCAGCAGCTTAGGCCTAGCGCTCTCCTACGAGCAGTACTTC.

In its sample, this clone was seen a few times. This sequence joins TRBV18 and TRBJ1-1; D unclear. The CDR3 is 14 amino acids. The V and J ends lost 0 bases and 2 bases respectively, with 7 bases between them. Germline V gives CDR1 KGHSH, CDR2 LQKENI. CDR3 residues: CASSPPSGNTEAFF. The CDR3 DNA reads as TGTGCCAGCTCACCACCGTCAGGAAACACTGAAGCTTTCTTT.